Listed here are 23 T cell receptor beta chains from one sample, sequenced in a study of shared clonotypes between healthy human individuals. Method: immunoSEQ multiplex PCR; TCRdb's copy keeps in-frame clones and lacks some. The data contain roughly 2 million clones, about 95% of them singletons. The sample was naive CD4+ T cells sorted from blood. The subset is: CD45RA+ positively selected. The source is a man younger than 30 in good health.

Written as DNA, the CDR3 is TGTGCCAGCAGCTTGTTCGCAGGGAACACTGAAGCTTTCTTT. Its protein is CASSLFAGNTEAFF. The V gene is TRBV5-5, the J gene TRBJ1-1; the D is unclear. The CDR3 consists of 14 residues. V was shortened by 1 base and J by 1 base, with 8 bases between the two germline ends. Germline CDR1 is SGHKS and CDR2 is YYEKEE (reference sequence).

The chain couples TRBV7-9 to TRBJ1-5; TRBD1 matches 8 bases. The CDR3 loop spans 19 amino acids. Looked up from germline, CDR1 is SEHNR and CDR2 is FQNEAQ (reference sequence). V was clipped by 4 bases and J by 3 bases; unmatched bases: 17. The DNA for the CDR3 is TGTGCCAGCAGCTCCTCTCGACAGGGGTCTACCCTTGACAATCAGCCCCAGCATTTT. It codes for CASSSSRQGSTLDNQPQHF.

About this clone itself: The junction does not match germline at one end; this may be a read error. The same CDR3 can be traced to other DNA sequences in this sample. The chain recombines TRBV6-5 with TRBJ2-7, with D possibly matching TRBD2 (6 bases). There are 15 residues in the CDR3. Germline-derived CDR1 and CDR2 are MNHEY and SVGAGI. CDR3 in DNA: TGTGCCAGCAGTTACTCGAGGGTAACCTCGGGGGAGCAGTACTTT. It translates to CASSYSRVTSGEQYF.

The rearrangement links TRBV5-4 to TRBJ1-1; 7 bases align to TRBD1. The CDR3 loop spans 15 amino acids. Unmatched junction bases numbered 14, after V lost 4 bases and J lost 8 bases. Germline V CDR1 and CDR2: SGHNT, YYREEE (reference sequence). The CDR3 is CASSPPGGQITEAFF. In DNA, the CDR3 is TGTGCCAGCAGCCCCCCAGGGGGACAGATAACCGAAGCTTTCTTT.

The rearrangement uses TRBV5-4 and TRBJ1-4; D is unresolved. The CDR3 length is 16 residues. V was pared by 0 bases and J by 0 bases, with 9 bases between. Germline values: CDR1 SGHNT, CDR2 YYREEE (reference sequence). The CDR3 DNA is TGTGCCAGCAGCTTGGGGGCAGGAGCAACTAATGAAAAACTGTTTTTT. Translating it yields CASSLGAGATNEKLFF.

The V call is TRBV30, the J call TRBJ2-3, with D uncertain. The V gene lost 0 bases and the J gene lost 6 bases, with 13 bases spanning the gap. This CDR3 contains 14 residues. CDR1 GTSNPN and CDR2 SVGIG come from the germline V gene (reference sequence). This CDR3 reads CAWSVRASPDTQYF. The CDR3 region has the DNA TGTGCCTGGAGTGTACGGGCATCGCCCGATACGCAGTATTTT.

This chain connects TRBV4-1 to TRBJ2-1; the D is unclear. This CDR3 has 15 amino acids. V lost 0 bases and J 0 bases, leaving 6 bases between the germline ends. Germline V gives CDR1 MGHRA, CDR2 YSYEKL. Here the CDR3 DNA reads TGCGCCAGCAGCCAAGACCGGACCTCCTACAATGAGCAGTTCTTC. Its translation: CASSQDRTSYNEQFF.

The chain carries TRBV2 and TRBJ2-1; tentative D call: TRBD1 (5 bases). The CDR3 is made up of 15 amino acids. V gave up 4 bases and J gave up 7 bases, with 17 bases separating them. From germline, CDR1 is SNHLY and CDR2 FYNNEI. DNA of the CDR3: TGTGCCAGCAGTGTAATTCGGCTATCAGGGAATGAGCAGTTCTTC. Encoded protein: CASSVIRLSGNEQFF. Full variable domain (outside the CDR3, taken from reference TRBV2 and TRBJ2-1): EPEVTQTPSHQVTQMGQEVILRCVPISNHLYFYWYRQILGQKVEFLVSFYNNEISEKSEIFDDQFSVERPDGSNFTLKIRSTKLEDSAMYFCASSVIRLSGNEQFFGPGTRLTVL.

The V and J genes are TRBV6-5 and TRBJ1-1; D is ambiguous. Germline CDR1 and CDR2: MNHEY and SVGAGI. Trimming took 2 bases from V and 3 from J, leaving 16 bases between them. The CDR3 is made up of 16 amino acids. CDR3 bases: TGTGCCAGCAGTTACGGTGGGGTAGGGTCTCACACTGAAGCTTTCTTT. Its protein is CASSYGGVGSHTEAFF.

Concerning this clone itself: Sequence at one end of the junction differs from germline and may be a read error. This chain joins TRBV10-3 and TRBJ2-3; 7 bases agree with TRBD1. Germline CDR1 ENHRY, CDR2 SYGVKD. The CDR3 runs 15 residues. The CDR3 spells CASSYRRQGTDTQYF. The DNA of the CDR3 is TGTGCCAGCAGTTATCGGCGACAGGGAACAGATACGCAGTATTTT.

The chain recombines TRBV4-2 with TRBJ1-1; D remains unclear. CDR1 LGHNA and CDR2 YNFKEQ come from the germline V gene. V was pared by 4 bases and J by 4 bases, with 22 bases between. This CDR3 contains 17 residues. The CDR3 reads CASSPEKVYSPGTEAFF. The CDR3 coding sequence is TGTGCCAGCAGCCCCGAGAAAGTGTACTCCCCGGGCACTGAAGCTTTCTTT.

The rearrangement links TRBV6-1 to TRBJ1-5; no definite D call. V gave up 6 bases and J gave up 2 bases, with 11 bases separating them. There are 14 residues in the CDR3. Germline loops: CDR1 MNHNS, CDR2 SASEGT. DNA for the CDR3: TGTGCCAGCAGCGTGGACGGAGGCAATCAGCCCCAGCATTTT. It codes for CASSVDGGNQPQHF.

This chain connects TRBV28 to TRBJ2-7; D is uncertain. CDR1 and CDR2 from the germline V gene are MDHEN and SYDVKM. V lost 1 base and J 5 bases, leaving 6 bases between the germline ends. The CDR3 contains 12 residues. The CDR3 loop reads CASSLSRHEQYF. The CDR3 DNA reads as TGTGCCAGCAGTTTATCAAGGCACGAGCAGTACTTC.

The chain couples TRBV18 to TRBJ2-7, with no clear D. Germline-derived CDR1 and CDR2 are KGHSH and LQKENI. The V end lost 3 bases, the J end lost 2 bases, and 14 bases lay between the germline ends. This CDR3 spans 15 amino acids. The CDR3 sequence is CASSPQGGNTYEQYF. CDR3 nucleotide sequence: TGTGCCAGCTCACCCCAAGGTGGCAATACCTACGAGCAGTACTTC.

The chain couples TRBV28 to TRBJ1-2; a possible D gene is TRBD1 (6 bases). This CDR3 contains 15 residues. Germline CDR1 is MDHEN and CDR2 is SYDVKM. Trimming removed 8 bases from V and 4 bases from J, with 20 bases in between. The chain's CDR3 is CASERDGGRGYGYTF. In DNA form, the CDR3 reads TGTGCCAGCGAGCGGGATGGGGGGCGCGGCTATGGCTACACCTTC.

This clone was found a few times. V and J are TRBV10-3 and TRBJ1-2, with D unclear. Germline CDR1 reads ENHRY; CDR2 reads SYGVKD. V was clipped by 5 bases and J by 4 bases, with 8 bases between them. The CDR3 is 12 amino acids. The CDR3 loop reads CAISQTGYGYTF. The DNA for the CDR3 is TGTGCCATCAGTCAAACTGGCTATGGCTACACCTTC.

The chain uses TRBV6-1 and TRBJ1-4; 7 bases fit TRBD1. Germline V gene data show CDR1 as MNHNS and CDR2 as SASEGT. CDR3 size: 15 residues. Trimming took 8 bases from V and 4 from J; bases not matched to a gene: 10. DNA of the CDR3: TGTGCCAGCCAGGGGGGATGGGGTAATAATGAAAAACTGTTTTTT. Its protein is CASQGGWGNNEKLFF.

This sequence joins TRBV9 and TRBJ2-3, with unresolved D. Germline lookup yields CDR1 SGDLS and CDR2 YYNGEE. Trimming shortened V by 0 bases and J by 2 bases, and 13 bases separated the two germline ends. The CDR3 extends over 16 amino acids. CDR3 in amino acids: CASSVVDSVYTDTQYF. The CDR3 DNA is TGTGCCAGCAGCGTAGTTGACTCCGTCTACACAGATACGCAGTATTTT.

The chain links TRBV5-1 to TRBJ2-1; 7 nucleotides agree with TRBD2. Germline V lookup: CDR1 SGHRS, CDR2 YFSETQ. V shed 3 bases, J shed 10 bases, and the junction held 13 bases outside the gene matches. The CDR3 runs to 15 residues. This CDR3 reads CASSYIGREGLEQFF. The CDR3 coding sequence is TGCGCCAGCAGCTATATAGGCAGGGAGGGTCTCGAGCAGTTCTTC. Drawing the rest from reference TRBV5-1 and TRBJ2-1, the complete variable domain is KAGVTQTPRYLIKTRGQQVTLSCSPISGHRSVSWYQQTPGQGLQFLFEYFSETQRNKGNFPGRFSGRQFSNSRSEMNVSTLELGDSALYLCASSYIGREGLEQFFGPGTRLTVL.

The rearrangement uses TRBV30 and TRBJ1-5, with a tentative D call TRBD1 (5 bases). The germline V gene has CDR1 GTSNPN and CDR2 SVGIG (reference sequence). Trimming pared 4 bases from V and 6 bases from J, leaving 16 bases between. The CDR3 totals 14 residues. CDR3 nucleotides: TGTGCCTGGAAGCCTGGGGCGGCTTCTCAGCCCCAGCATTTT. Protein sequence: CAWKPGAASQPQHF.

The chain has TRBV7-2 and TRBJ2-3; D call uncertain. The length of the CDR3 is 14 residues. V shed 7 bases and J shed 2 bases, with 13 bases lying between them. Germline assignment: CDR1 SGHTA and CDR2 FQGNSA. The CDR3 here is CASIPTGHTDTQYF. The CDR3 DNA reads TGTGCCAGCATCCCGACTGGCCACACAGATACGCAGTATTTT. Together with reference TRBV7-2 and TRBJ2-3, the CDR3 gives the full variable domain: GAGVSQSPSNKVTEKGKDVELRCDPISGHTALYWYRQSLGQGLEFLIYFQGNSAPDKSGLPSDRFSAERTGGSVSTLTIQRTQQEDSAVYLCASIPTGHTDTQYFGPGTRLTVL.

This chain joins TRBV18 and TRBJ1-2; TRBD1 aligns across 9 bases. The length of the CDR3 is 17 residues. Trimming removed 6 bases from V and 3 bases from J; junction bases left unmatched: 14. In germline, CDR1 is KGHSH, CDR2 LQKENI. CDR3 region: CASSPTAGGQGDYGYTF. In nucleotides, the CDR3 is TGTGCCAGCTCGCCGACGGCGGGGGGACAGGGAGACTATGGCTACACCTTC.

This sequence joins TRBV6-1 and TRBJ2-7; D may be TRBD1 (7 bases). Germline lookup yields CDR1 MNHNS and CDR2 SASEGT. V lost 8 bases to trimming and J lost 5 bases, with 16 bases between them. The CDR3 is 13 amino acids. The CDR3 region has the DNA TGTGCCAGCCGAGCGACAGGGAGGCACGAGCAGTACTTC. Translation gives CASRATGRHEQYF.